The rows below give T cell receptor beta chains drawn from one sample of a study of graft-versus-host responses after intestinal transplantation. The method was immunoSEQ multiplex PCR; TCRdb's version includes in-frame clones alone and lacks a portion of them. This sample has under 90,000 clones, with 90% found just once. These TCRs' antigens remain unknown. Sequencing used unstimulated CD8+ T cells sorted from spleen or lymph node cells, obtained before transplant. Receptor source: a human donor who was the organ donor for an intestinal transplant. CDR3s leave out the opening cysteine and the closing phenylalanine or tryptophan. Fields, in order: V gene, J gene, CDR3 protein.

v_gene: TRBV9
j_gene: TRBJ2-3
CDR3aa: ASSEAGGGADTQY

v_gene: TRBV6-5
j_gene: TRBJ2-5
CDR3aa: ASTSLAGGETQY

v_gene: TRBV4-3
j_gene: TRBJ1-2
CDR3aa: ASSHGRADVSGYT

v_gene: TRBV6-5
j_gene: TRBJ2-5
CDR3aa: ASSYSIDRSQETQY

v_gene: TRBV4-3
j_gene: TRBJ1-5
CDR3aa: ASSQDRYSNQPQH

v_gene: TRBV9
j_gene: TRBJ1-6
CDR3aa: ASSVGRSSYNSPLH

v_gene: TRBV13
j_gene: TRBJ2-1
CDR3aa: ASSLGRNNEQF

v_gene: TRBV29-1
j_gene: TRBJ2-5
CDR3aa: SVGPTSGNAQETQY

v_gene: TRBV28
j_gene: TRBJ2-5
CDR3aa: ASSVRDNYQETQY

v_gene: TRBV14
j_gene: TRBJ2-5
CDR3aa: ASSQAQTGTQY